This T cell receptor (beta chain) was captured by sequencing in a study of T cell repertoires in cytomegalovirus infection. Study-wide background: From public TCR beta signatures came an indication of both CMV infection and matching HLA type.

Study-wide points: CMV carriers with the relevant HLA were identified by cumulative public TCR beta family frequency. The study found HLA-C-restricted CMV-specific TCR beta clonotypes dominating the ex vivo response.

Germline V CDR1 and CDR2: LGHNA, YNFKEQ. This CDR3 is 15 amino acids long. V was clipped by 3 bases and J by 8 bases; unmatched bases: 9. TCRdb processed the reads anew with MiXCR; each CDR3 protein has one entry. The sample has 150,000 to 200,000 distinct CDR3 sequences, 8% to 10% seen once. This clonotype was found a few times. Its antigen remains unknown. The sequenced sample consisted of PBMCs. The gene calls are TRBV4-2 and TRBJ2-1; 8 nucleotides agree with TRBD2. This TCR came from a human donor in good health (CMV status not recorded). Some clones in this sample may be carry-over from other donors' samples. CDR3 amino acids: CASSHLGLAPHEQFF. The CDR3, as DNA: TGTGCCAGCAGCCACTTAGGACTAGCACCCCATGAGCAGTTCTTC.